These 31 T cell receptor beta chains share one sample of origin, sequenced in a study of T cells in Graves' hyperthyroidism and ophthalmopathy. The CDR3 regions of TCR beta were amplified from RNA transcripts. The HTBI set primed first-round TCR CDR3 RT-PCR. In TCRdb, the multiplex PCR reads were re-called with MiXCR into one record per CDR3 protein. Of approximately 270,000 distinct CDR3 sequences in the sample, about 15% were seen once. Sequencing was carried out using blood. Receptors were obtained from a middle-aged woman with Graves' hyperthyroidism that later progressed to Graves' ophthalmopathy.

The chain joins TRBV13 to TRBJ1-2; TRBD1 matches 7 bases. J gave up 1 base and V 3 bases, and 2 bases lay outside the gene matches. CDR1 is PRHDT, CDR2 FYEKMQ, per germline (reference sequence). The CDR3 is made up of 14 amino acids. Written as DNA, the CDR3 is TGTGCCAGCAGCTTGAGGGGGCTTAACTATGGCTACACCTTC. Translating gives CASSLRGLNYGYTF.

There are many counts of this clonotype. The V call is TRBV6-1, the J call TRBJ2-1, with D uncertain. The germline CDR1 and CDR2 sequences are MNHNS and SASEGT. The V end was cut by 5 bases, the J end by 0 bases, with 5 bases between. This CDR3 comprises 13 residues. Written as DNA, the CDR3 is TGTGCCAGCAGTCGAAGCTCCTACAATGAGCAGTTCTTC. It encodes CASSRSSYNEQFF.

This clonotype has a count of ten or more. The CDR3 DNA is TGTGCCAGCAGTTTGAGAGTTCGGGGTAGCGGGAGAGAAGAGACCCAGTACTTC. It codes for CASSLRVRGSGREETQYF. The chain combines TRBV27 with TRBJ2-5, with 9 positions matching TRBD2. The length of the CDR3 is 18 residues. In germline, CDR1 is MNHEY, CDR2 SMNVEV (reference sequence). Trimming took 3 bases from V and 3 from J; bases not matched to a gene: 14.

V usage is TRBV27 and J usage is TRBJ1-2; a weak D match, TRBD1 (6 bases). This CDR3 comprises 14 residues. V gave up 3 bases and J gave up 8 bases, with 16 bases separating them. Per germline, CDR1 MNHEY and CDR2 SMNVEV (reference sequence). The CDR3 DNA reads TGTGCCAGCAGTTTCAGATCAGGGGTGGGCGGCTACACCTTC. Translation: CASSFRSGVGGYTF.

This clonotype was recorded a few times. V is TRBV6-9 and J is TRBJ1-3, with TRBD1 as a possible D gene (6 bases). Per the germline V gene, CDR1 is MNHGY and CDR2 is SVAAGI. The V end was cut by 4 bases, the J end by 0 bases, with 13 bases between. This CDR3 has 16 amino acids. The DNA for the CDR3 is TGTGCCAGCAGTTTTCGGACAGAGCTCTCTGGAAACACCATATATTTT. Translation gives CASSFRTELSGNTIYF.

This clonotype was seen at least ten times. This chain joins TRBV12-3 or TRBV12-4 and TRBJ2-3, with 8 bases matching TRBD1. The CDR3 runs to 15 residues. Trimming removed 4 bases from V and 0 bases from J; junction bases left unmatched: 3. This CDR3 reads CASSSGQASTDTQYF. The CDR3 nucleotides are TGTGCCAGCAGTTCGGGACAGGCAAGCACAGATACGCAGTATTTT.

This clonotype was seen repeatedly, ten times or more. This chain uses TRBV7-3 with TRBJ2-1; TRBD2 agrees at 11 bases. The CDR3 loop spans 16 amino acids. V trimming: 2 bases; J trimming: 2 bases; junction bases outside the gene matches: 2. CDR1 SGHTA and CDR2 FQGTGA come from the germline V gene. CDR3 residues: CASSLLAGGPYNEQFF. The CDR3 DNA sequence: TGTGCCAGCAGCTTACTAGCGGGAGGCCCCTACAATGAGCAGTTCTTC.

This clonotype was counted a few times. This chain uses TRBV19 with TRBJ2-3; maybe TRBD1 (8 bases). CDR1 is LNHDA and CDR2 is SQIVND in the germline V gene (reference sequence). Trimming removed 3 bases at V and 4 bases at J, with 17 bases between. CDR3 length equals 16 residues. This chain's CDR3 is CASSIFGQGGPDTQYF. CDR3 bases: TGTGCCAGTAGTATCTTTGGACAGGGAGGGCCAGATACGCAGTATTTT.

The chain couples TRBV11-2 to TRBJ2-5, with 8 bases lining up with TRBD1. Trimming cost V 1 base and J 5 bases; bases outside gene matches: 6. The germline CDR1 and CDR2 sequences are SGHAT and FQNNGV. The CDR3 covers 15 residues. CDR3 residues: CASSLGQGAGETQYF. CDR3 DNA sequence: TGTGCCAGCAGCTTAGGCCAGGGGGCGGGGGAGACCCAGTACTTC.

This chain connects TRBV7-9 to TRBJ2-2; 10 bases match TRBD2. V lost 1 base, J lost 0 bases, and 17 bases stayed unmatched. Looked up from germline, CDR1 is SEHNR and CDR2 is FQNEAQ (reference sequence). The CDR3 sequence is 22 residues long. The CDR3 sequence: CASSLGRVLLAGDSANTGELFF. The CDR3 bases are TGTGCCAGCAGCTTAGGTAGAGTCCTCCTAGCGGGAGATTCGGCGAACACCGGGGAGCTGTTTTTT. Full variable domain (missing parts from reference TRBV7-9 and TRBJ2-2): DTGVSQNPRHKITKRGQNVTFRCDPISEHNRLYWYRQTLGQGPEFLTYFQNEAQLEKSRLLSDRFSAERPKGSFSTLEIQRTEQGDSAMYLCASSLGRVLLAGDSANTGELFFGEGSRLTVL.

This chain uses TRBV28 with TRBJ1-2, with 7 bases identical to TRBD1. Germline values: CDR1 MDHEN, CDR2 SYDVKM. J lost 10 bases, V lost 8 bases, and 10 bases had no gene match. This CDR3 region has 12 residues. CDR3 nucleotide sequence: TGTGCCAGCCAGGGGGGGCGAAATGACTACACCTTC. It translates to CASQGGRNDYTF.

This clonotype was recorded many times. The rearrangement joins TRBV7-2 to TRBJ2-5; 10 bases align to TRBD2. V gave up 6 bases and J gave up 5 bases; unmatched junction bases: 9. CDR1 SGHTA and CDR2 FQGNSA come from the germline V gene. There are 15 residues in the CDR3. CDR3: CASSYKGLAWETQYF. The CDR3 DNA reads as TGTGCCAGCAGTTACAAGGGACTAGCGTGGGAGACCCAGTACTTC. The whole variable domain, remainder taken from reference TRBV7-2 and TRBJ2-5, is GAGVSQSPSNKVTEKGKDVELRCDPISGHTALYWYRQSLGQGLEFLIYFQGNSAPDKSGLPSDRFSAERTGGSVSTLTIQRTQQEDSAVYLCASSYKGLAWETQYFGPGTRLLVL.

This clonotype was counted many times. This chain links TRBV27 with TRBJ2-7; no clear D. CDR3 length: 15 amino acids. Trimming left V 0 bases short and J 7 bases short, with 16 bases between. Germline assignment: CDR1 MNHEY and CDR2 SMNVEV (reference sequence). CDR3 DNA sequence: TGTGCCAGCAGTTTATCCCGGGCACCGCTCGGTGAGCAGTACTTC. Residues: CASSLSRAPLGEQYF.

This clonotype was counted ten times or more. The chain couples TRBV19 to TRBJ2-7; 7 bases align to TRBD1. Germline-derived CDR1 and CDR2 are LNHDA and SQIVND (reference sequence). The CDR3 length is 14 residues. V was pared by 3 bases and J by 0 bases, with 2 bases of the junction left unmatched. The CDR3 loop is CASSIGTVSYEQYF. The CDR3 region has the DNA TGTGCCAGTAGTATCGGGACAGTCTCCTACGAGCAGTACTTC.

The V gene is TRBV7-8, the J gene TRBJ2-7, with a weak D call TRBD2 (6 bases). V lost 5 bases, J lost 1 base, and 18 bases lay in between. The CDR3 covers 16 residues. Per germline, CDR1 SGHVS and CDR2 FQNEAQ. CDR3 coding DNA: TGTGCCAGCAGCCCCCTCCTGGGCGGAGGGTCCTACGAGCAGTACTTC. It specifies CASSPLLGGGSYEQYF.

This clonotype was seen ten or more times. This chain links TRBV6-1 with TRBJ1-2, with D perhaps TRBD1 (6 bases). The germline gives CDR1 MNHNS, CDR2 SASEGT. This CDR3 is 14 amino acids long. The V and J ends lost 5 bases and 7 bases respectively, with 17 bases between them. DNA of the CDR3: TGTGCCAGCAGTCCTACAGGGCTAGACGGTGGCTACACCTTC. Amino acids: CASSPTGLDGGYTF.

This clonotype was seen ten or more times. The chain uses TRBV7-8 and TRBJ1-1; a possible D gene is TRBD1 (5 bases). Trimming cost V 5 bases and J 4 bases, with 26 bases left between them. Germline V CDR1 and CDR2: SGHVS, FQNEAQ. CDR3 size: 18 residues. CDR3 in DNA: TGTGCCAGCAGCCGTGGCATATCCGGGACCGGCGTTAGCACTGAAGCTTTCTTT. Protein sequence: CASSRGISGTGVSTEAFF.

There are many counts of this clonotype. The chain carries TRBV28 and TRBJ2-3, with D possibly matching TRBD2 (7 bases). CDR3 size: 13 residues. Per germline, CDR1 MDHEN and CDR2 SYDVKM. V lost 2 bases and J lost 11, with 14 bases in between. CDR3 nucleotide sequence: TGTGCCAGCAGTTTAGGGGGGGCTACCTGGCAGTATTTT. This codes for CASSLGGATWQYF.

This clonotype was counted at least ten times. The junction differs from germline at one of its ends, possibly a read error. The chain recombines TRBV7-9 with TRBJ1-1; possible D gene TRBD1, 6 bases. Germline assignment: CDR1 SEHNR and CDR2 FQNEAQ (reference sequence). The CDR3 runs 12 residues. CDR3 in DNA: TGTGCCAGCAGCTCACGGGACACCGAAGCTTTCTTT. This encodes CASSSRDTEAFF.

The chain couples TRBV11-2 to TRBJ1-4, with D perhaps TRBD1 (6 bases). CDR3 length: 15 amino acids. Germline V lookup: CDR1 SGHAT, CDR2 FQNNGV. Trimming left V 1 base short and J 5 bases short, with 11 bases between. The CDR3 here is CASSLVFRGNEKLFF. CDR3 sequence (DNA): TGTGCCAGCAGCTTAGTATTCAGGGGAAATGAAAAACTGTTTTTT.

The CDR3 sequence is CASSWGLAEILETQYF. The DNA of the CDR3 is TGCGCCAGCAGCTGGGGACTAGCGGAGATCCTCGAGACCCAGTACTTC. The chain uses TRBV5-1 and TRBJ2-5; the match to TRBD2 covers 11 bases. CDR1 and CDR2 (germline): SGHRS, YFSETQ. The CDR3 covers 16 residues. V was clipped by 3 bases and J by 5 bases; unmatched bases: 9.

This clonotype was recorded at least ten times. Here the CDR3 reads CASTPDAETQYF. The CDR3, as DNA: TGTGCCAGCACCCCGGACGCGGAGACCCAGTACTTC. The chain carries TRBV2 and TRBJ2-5; no reliable D call. V was cut by 7 bases and J by 5 bases, with 11 bases left in between. CDR1 is SNHLY, CDR2 FYNNEI, per germline. The CDR3 sequence is 12 residues long.

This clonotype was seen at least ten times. In nucleotides, the CDR3 is TGTGCCAGCAGCGGACAGGGTGTTACGGAGACCCAGTACTTC. This translates into CASSGQGVTETQYF. The J gene is TRBJ2-5, the V gene TRBV5-6; 8 nucleotides match TRBD1. CDR1 is SGHDT and CDR2 is YYEEEE in the germline V gene. V was pared by 4 bases and J by 5 bases, with 7 bases of the junction left unmatched. The CDR3 spans 14 residues. The variable domain in full, with the rest retrieved from reference TRBV5-6 and TRBJ2-5, is DAGVTQSPTHLIKTRGQQVTLRCSPKSGHDTVSWYQQALGQGPQFIFQYYEEEERQRGNFPDRFSGHQFPNYSSELNVNALLLGDSALYLCASSGQGVTETQYFGPGTRLLVL.

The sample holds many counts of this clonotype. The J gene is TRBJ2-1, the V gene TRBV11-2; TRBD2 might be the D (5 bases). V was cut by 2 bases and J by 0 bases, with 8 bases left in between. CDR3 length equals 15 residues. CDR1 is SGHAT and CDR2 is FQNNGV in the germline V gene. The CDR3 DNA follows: TGTGCCAGCAGCTTATCTGGGAGCTCCTACAATGAGCAGTTCTTC. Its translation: CASSLSGSSYNEQFF.

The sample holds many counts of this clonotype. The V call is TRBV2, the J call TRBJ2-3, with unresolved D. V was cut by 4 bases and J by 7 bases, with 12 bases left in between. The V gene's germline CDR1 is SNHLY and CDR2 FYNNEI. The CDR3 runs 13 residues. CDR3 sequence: CASSGTLVNTQYF. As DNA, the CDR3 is TGTGCCAGCAGTGGAACTCTAGTAAATACGCAGTATTTT.

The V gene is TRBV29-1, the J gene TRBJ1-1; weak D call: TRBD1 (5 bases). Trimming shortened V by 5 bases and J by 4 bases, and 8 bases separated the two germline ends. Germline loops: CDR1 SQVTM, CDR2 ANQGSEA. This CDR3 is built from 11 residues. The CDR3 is CSVPGPTEAFF. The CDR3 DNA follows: TGCAGCGTTCCGGGGCCCACTGAAGCTTTCTTT.

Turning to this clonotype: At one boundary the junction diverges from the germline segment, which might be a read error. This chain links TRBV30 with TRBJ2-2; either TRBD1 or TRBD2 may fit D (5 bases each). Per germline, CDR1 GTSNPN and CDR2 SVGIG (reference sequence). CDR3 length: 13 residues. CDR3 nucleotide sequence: TGTGCCTGGATTCAGGGACGGGCCGGGGAGCCGTTTTTT. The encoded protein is CAWIQGRAGEPFF.

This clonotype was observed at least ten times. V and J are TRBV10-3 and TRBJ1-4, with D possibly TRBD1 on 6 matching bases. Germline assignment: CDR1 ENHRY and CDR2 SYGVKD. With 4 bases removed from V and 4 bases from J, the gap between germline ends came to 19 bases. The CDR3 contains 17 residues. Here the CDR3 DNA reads TGTGCCATCAGTGCAGGCATCCTAGGGGGAAATAATGAAAAACTGTTTTTT. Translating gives CAISAGILGGNNEKLFF.

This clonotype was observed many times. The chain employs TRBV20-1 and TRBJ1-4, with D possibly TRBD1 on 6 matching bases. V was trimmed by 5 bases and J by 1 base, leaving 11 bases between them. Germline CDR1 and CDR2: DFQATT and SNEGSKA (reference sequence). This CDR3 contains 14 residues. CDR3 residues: CSALEGVTNEKLFF. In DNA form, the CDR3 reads TGCAGTGCTTTAGAGGGGGTAACTAATGAAAAACTGTTTTTT.

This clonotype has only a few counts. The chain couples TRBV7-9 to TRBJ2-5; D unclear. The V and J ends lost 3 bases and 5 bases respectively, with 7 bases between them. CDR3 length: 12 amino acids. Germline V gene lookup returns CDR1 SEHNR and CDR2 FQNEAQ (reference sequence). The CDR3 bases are TGTGCCAGCAGCTTCAGTGAGGAGACCCAGTACTTC. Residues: CASSFSEETQYF.

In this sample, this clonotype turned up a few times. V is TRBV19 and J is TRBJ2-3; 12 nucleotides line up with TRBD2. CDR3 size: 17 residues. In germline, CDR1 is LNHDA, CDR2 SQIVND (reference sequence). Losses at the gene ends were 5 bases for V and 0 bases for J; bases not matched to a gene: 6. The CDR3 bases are TGTGCCAGTAGTCCAAGGGGACTAGCGGGTAGCACAGATACGCAGTATTTT. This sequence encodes CASSPRGLAGSTDTQYF.